This TCR beta chain came from a study of tumor-infiltrating lymphocytes in primary liver carcinoma. Study-level information: Tumors, staged T1-T3 N0M0, spanned about 4 to 11 cm.

Both blood RNA, taken from unsorted whole blood, and germline DNA were extracted. TCR beta cDNA was reverse-transcribed from roughly 0.45 ug of total RNA. The reaction used a constant-region primer and ProtoScript II reverse transcriptase. A slightly modified ARM-PCR protocol with three nested multiplex PCR rounds produced these TCR beta libraries. Via MiXCR, TCRdb re-called the multiplex PCR reads, giving one row per CDR3 protein. The sample holds 150,000 to 200,000 distinct CDR3 sequences; about 55% are singletons and the top ten take under 75%. This clonotype was sampled from a man in his forties with primary liver carcinoma and hepatitis B virus infection. The sample was peripheral blood.

CDR3 nucleotide sequence: TGTGCCAGCAGCGGACTAGCGGGAGATCAAAACACCGGGGAGCTGTTTTTT. Translation: CASSGLAGDQNTGELFF. The chain links TRBV4-2 to TRBJ2-2; the match to TRBD2 covers 13 bases. The germline V gene has CDR1 LGHNA and CDR2 YNFKEQ. The CDR3 runs to 17 residues. V lost 5 bases, J lost 2 bases, and 5 bases stayed unmatched.